This T cell receptor beta chain was captured by sequencing in a study of T cells in Graves' hyperthyroidism and ophthalmopathy. Whole-study findings and limits: In the blood, most expanded thyroid clonotypes above 0.001 appeared as well.

Amplification of TCR beta CDR3 regions used RNA as the template. When the TCR CDR3 underwent first-round RT-PCR, the HTBI primer set was used. Using its own MiXCR run on the multiplex PCR reads, TCRdb lists one record per CDR3 protein. The sample comprises 560,000 or so distinct CDR3 sequences, 35% to 55% of which are singletons, and roughly 8.2% rests with the top ten. Hyperthyroidism was newly diagnosed in patients aged 18 to 65 (duration under 2 months). Concerning this clonotype itself: Its target is not known. A much larger clone lies one base from this, so it may be a read error.

The ends were cut back, 5 bases at V and 10 bases at J, with 18 bases in the middle. The CDR3 runs to 15 residues. In germline, CDR1 is SGHTA, CDR2 FQGNSA. This TCR was recovered from a woman younger than 30 with Graves' hyperthyroidism. The sample consisted of peripheral blood or thyroid tissue (not recorded which). The chain links TRBV7-2 to TRBJ1-6; D gene uncertain. The CDR3 reads CASSPERRSLSPLHF. The DNA for the CDR3 is TGTGCCAGCAGCCCAGAGAGACGGTCTTTATCACCCCTCCACTTT. The entire variable domain, with the rest obtained from reference TRBV7-2 and TRBJ1-6, is as follows: GAGVSQSPSNKVTEKGKDVELRCDPISGHTALYWYRQSLGQGLEFLIYFQGNSAPDKSGLPSDRFSAERTGGSVSTLTIQRTQQEDSAVYLCASSPERRSLSPLHFGNGTRLTVT.